This T cell receptor (beta chain) was identified during a study of OX40 agonist ivuxolimab in advanced cancers. Looking at the study overall: The patients received agonistic anti-OX40 (CD134) antibody ivuxolimab. Patients treated during dose escalation were battling hepatocellular carcinoma, melanoma, renal cell or head and neck cancer.

Only in-frame clones appear in the TCRdb table, and some are missing; sequencing was by immunoSEQ multiplex PCR. Of roughly 2,000 clones detected, roughly 80% appear once; the ten largest clones hold roughly 18%. Trimming removed 5 bases at V and 2 bases at J, with 6 bases between. There are 13 residues in the CDR3. The germline V gene encodes CDR1 SGHDN and CDR2 FVKESK. A history of autoimmune disease or systemic immunosuppression excluded patients. This material consisted of CD4+ or CD8+ T cells sorted from blood, taken in a trial of the OX40 agonist ivuxolimab. The source is an adult with an advanced solid tumor such as melanoma, head and neck, liver or kidney cancer. This rearrangement joins TRBV14 to TRBJ2-2; D not resolved. The CDR3 bases are TGTGCCAGCAGCAATCTCAACACCGGGGAGCTGTTTTTT. Protein sequence: CASSNLNTGELFF.